This TCR beta chain was sequenced in a study of blood T cell repertoires in COVID-19. There are 13 residues in the CDR3. Study members were between roughly 18 and 100 years old and lived in 24 US regions. Participants had their cohort set by participant-reported clinical history. Generated by immunoSEQ multiplex PCR, the TCRdb table keeps only in-frame clones and is missing some. The top ten hold approximately 1% of the sample, which has about 400,000 clones, over 75% seen once. Material for sequencing was PBMCs or T cells enriched from blood (not recorded which). This chain links TRBV21-1 with TRBJ1-6. TRBV21-1 is a listed pseudogene. The receptor was derived from a woman between 25 and 40 years old with acute COVID-19. The CDR3 region is CASPGTENSPLHF. CDR3 in DNA: TGTGCCAGCCCCGGGACTGAAAATTCACCCCTCCACTTT.